These 14 T cell receptor beta chains were all obtained from the same sample, sequenced in a study of T cell repertoires in cytomegalovirus infection. TCRdb fed the reads into MiXCR, producing one record per CDR3 protein. Among 200,000 to 300,000 distinct CDR3 sequences listed, roughly 13% were seen once. Material for sequencing was PBMCs. The receptor source for this set is a human donor in good health (CMV status not recorded). Some clones in this sample may be carry-over from other donors' samples.

A few counts support this clonotype. The chain recombines TRBV5-1 with TRBJ2-7; D gene ambiguous. This CDR3 has 16 residues. Germline V lookup: CDR1 SGHRS, CDR2 YFSETQ. V was shortened by 1 base and J by 2 bases, with 16 bases between the two germline ends. CDR3 DNA sequence: TGCGCCAGCAGCTTGCGAAATAGGGATCGCACCTACGAGCAGTACTTC. Amino acids: CASSLRNRDRTYEQYF.

This clonotype has a handful of counts. This rearrangement joins TRBV29-1 to TRBJ1-2; 9 bases are a match to TRBD1. The CDR3 has 17 amino acids. Trimming at V came to 4 bases and at J to 0 bases, leaving 12 bases not matched to a gene. Germline loops: CDR1 SQVTM, CDR2 ANQGSEA. Here the CDR3 reads CSVGGAGTGLTNYGYTF. Here the CDR3 DNA reads TGCAGCGTTGGAGGGGCGGGGACAGGGTTAACTAACTATGGCTACACCTTC.

This clonotype occurred a few times. The rearrangement uses TRBV6-2 or TRBV6-3 and TRBJ2-7, with TRBD1 matching 8 bases. V lost 2 bases, J lost 2 bases, and 5 bases stayed unmatched. Germline V lookup: CDR1 MNHEY, CDR2 SVGEGT. CDR3 length: 15 residues. DNA for the CDR3: TGTGCCAGCAGTTACCCCTCACAGGGGGCCTACGAGCAGTACTTC. Its translation: CASSYPSQGAYEQYF.

The chain carries TRBV2 and TRBJ1-5; D is undetermined. This CDR3 comprises 13 residues. Germline-derived CDR1 and CDR2 are SNHLY and FYNNEI. The ends were cut back, 7 bases at V and 3 bases at J, with 10 bases in the middle. The CDR3 is CASMSGLNQPQHF. The CDR3 DNA is TGTGCCAGCATGTCCGGACTCAATCAGCCCCAGCATTTT.

The chain links TRBV20-1 to TRBJ2-5, with D tentatively TRBD1 (5 bases). V shed 6 bases and J shed 7 bases, with 18 bases lying between them. This CDR3 spans 13 amino acids. CDR1 is DFQATT and CDR2 is SNEGSKA in the germline V gene (reference sequence). CDR3 sequence reads: CSAPGQLSWTQYF. The DNA for the CDR3 is TGCAGTGCCCCAGGACAACTTTCTTGGACCCAGTACTTC.

For this clonotype: A read error may explain this, as a much larger clone is one base away. Likely a read error: the CDR3 ends without its conserved phenylalanine or tryptophan. The chain is built from TRBV28 and TRBJ2-1; D is unclear. Germline lookup yields CDR1 MDHEN and CDR2 SYDVKM. The CDR3 extends over 15 amino acids. Trimming stripped 8 bases from V and 4 bases from J, with 18 bases between. The CDR3: CASFGPVPLYNEQFC. CDR3 nucleotides: TGTGCCAGCTTCGGACCCGTCCCCCTATACAATGAGCAGTTCTGC.

This chain uses TRBV5-4 with TRBJ2-3; TRBD2 agrees at 7 bases. CDR3 length equals 13 residues. Germline V gene data show CDR1 as SGHNT and CDR2 as YYREEE (reference sequence). V lost 9 bases to trimming and J lost 4 bases; unmatched junction nucleotides: 8. CDR3 protein: CATSIRGADTQYF. In DNA form, the CDR3 reads TGTGCCACTTCAATTCGGGGGGCAGATACGCAGTATTTT.

This clonotype has at least ten counts. V and J are TRBV7-7 and TRBJ2-2, with D possibly TRBD2 on 5 matching bases. The CDR3 loop spans 13 amino acids. Trimming shortened V by 3 bases and J by 6 bases, and 8 bases separated the two germline ends. Germline loops: CDR1 SSHAT, CDR2 FNYEAQ (reference sequence). CDR3: CASSFDGAGELFF. CDR3 in DNA: TGTGCCAGCAGCTTTGACGGGGCCGGGGAGCTGTTTTTT.

A word on this clonotype: One end of the junction does not line up with germline, which may come from a read error. The genes are TRBV6-6 and TRBJ2-3, with 11 bases identical to TRBD2. The CDR3 length is 17 residues. In germline, CDR1 is MNHNY, CDR2 SVGAGI (reference sequence). The CDR3 is CVSGYSAVAGGADTQYF. The CDR3 coding sequence is TGTGTCAGCGGTTACTCAGCGGTAGCGGGGGGGGCAGATACGCAGTATTTT.

This clonotype was recorded at least ten times. V is TRBV12-5 and J is TRBJ2-1; TRBD2 agrees at 14 bases. The CDR3 runs 16 residues. The germline gives CDR1 LGHNT, CDR2 FRNRAP. Trimming took 5 bases from V and 6 from J; bases not matched to a gene: 6. Written as DNA, the CDR3 is TGTGCTAGTGGTCCCGGGACTAGCGGGAGATCCAATGAGCAGTTCTTC. Translated, it gives CASGPGTSGRSNEQFF.

This clonotype was seen at least ten times. The chain combines TRBV7-8 with TRBJ2-1; D remains ambiguous. Germline V gives CDR1 SGHVS, CDR2 FQNEAQ. The V gene lost 4 bases and the J gene lost 6 bases, with 22 bases spanning the gap. CDR3 length: 17 residues. The CDR3 region has the DNA TGTGCCAGCAGCTCCACCGGAATCTCATTTTTGTTCAATGAGCAGTTCTTC. As protein: CASSSTGISFLFNEQFF. Complete variable domain (other parts from reference TRBV7-8 and TRBJ2-1): GAGVSQSPRYKVAKRGQDVALRCDPISGHVSLFWYQQALGQGPEFLTYFQNEAQLDKSGLPSDRFFAERPEGSVSTLKIQRTQQEDSAVYLCASSSTGISFLFNEQFFGPGTRLTVL.

The rearrangement links TRBV29-1 to TRBJ2-5; TRBD1 matches 7 bases. With 2 bases clipped from V and 6 bases from J, the junction kept 12 bases outside the gene matches. Germline CDR1 SQVTM, CDR2 ANQGSEA. The CDR3 runs 15 residues. DNA for the CDR3: TGCAGCGTTGAAAGTTTGGACAGGTCCAGAAAGACCCAGTACTTC. The encoded protein is CSVESLDRSRKTQYF.

DNA for the CDR3: TGCAGCGTTGATGACCCACTAGAGGGAGAGGGGGAGACCCAGTACTTC. This translates into CSVDDPLEGEGETQYF. The chain links TRBV29-1 to TRBJ2-5, with D perhaps given as TRBD1 or TRBD2 (5 bases each). Germline V lookup: CDR1 SQVTM, CDR2 ANQGSEA. V lost 3 bases and J 5 bases, leaving 22 bases between the germline ends. The CDR3 covers 16 residues. The complete variable domain, with remaining parts taken from reference TRBV29-1 and TRBJ2-5, reads SAVISQKPSRDICQRGTSLTIQCQVDSQVTMMFWYRQQPGQSLTLIATANQGSEATYESGFVIDKFPISRPNLTFSTLTVSNMSPEDSSIYLCSVDDPLEGEGETQYFGPGTRLLVL.

The V gene is TRBV29-1, the J gene TRBJ2-5; D call uncertain. Germline lookup yields CDR1 SQVTM and CDR2 ANQGSEA. CDR3 size: 11 residues. Trimming shortened V by 4 bases and J by 3 bases, and 6 bases separated the two germline ends. CDR3 loop: CSVGHEETQYF. CDR3 in DNA: TGCAGCGTTGGACACGAAGAGACCCAGTACTTC.